The 10 T cell receptor beta chains listed next were all sequenced from one sample in a study of blood T cell repertoires in COVID-19. The protocol was immunoSEQ multiplex PCR, while the TCRdb copy is restricted to in-frame clones and leaves out a portion. The sample has approximately 140,000 clones; approximately 84% are singletons. The sample was peripheral blood. Receptors were obtained from a man between 65 and 85 years old with acute or convalescent COVID-19.

The DNA for the CDR3 is TGTGCCAGAAGCACGGAACAGGGGAGAAGTTGTGTC. As protein: CARSTEQGRSCV. The rearrangement joins TRBV5-3 to TRBJ2-7; TRBD1 matches at 7 bases. TRBV5-3 is annotated as an ORF whose role is uncertain. The CDR3 is made up of 12 amino acids.

The genes are TRBV10-3 and TRBJ1-1; TRBD1 might be the D (6 bases). The CDR3 contains 14 residues. V gave up 6 bases and J gave up 3 bases, with 14 bases separating them. Germline CDR1 is ENHRY and CDR2 is SYGVKD. As DNA, the CDR3 is TGTGCCATCAGGGGGCGGGGGCTGGACACTGAAGCTTTCTTT. The encoded protein is CAIRGRGLDTEAFF.

The genes are TRBV5-6 and TRBJ2-7, with 9 positions matching TRBD1. CDR3 size: 13 residues. CDR1 and CDR2 (germline): SGHDT, YYEEEE. With V trimmed by 3 bases and J by 6 bases, 4 bases remained unmatched. The CDR3 loop is CASSWDRAAEQYF. The CDR3 bases are TGTGCCAGCAGCTGGGACAGGGCAGCCGAGCAGTACTTC.

This sequence joins TRBV19 and TRBJ1-2; D unresolved. This CDR3 contains 14 residues. V was trimmed by 3 bases and J by 11 bases, leaving 19 bases between them. From germline, CDR1 is LNHDA and CDR2 SQIVND (reference sequence). CDR3 nucleotides: TGTGCCAGTAGTATGGTCGGCGGCGGTCGCGGATACACCTTC. Translating it yields CASSMVGGGRGYTF.

V and J are TRBV30 and TRBJ1-4, with TRBD1 matching 7 bases. This CDR3 spans 16 amino acids. Germline CDR1 GTSNPN, CDR2 SVGIG (reference sequence). V shed 3 bases, J shed 8 bases, and the junction held 15 bases outside the gene matches. DNA for the CDR3: TGTGCCTGGAGCCACTCGATGGTAGGGGGCGGGGAAAAACTGTTTTTT. It is translated as CAWSHSMVGGGEKLFF.

J is TRBJ1-2 and V is TRBV5-4, with 11 positions matching TRBD1. The CDR3 consists of 15 residues. The germline V gene has CDR1 SGHNT and CDR2 YYREEE (reference sequence). V gave up 4 bases and J gave up 2 bases; unmatched junction bases: 4. The CDR3: CASSRGQGENYGYTF. In DNA, the CDR3 is TGTGCCAGCAGCAGGGGACAGGGGGAGAACTATGGCTACACCTTC.

This chain joins TRBV7-9 and TRBJ1-4; a weak D match, TRBD1 (5 bases). V lost 7 bases, J lost 8 bases, and 17 bases lay in between. Germline assignment: CDR1 SEHNR and CDR2 FQNEAQ (reference sequence). This CDR3 contains 14 residues. The CDR3, as DNA: TGTGCCAGCACCTCCGGGTCTAAGGGGGAAAAACTGTTTTTT. Translated: CASTSGSKGEKLFF.

V usage is TRBV7-2 and J usage is TRBJ2-3; TRBD2 matches 8 bases. The CDR3 has 16 amino acids. Trimming at V came to 6 bases and at J to 4 bases, leaving 12 bases not matched to a gene. Germline lookup yields CDR1 SGHTA and CDR2 FQGNSA. CDR3 sequence: CASRPPGGAGADTQYF. The CDR3 DNA is TGTGCCAGCAGGCCTCCCGGGGGGGCGGGGGCAGATACGCAGTATTTT. Full variable domain (rest looked up from reference TRBV7-2 and TRBJ2-3): GAGVSQSPSNKVTEKGKDVELRCDPISGHTALYWYRQSLGQGLEFLIYFQGNSAPDKSGLPSDRFSAERTGGSVSTLTIQRTQQEDSAVYLCASRPPGGAGADTQYFGPGTRLTVL.

J is TRBJ1-5 and V is TRBV18; D is uncertain. CDR3 length equals 13 residues. Germline V gene sequence: CDR1 KGHSH, CDR2 LQKENI. The V gene lost 4 bases and the J gene lost 4 bases, with 8 bases spanning the gap. CDR3 region: CASSQGENQPQHF. The CDR3 bases are TGTGCCAGCTCACAGGGAGAGAATCAGCCCCAGCATTTT.

The chain is built from TRBV4-2 and TRBJ2-1; 7 nucleotides line up with TRBD2. This CDR3 comprises 16 residues. Germline V CDR1 and CDR2: LGHNA, YNFKEQ. Trimming at V came to 0 bases and at J to 4 bases, leaving 6 bases not matched to a gene. CDR3 residues: CASSQEERGGYNEQFF. The DNA for the CDR3 is TGTGCCAGCAGCCAAGAGGAGCGGGGCGGATACAATGAGCAGTTCTTC.